This record covers a single TCR beta chain. Antigen unknown. This specimen comes from a study of cytomegalovirus exposure and HLA in healthy donors. In the study overall: Early released data had about 80 million unique TCRs, all coming from HLA-typed donors.

The PCR used 60 Vbeta and 13 Jbeta primers. In the source study's methods: Unique TCR beta chains totaled some 80 million in a later count, with about 11 million of them shared. TCRdb keeps only in-frame clones here, not all; method: immunoSEQ multiplex PCR. The V and J calls and clone size are taken from that table; D and trimming were inferred from the DNA. The data contain about 170,000 clones, approximately 80% of them singletons. Germline loops: CDR1 MDHEN, CDR2 SYDVKM. Germline trimming cut 7 bases from V and 2 bases from J; bases unmatched to any gene: 13. The CDR3 sequence is 16 residues long. Overall study findings and caveats: Presence/absence analysis assumed near-uniform sequencing depth across donors.

These donors counted as nominally healthy when sampled, but unrecorded immune exposures were likely. Sequencing was done on a sample of PBMCs. The sequence came from a female donor in good health and CMV-seronegative. The chain is built from TRBV28 and TRBJ2-7; 8 bases fit TRBD1. The CDR3 nucleotides are TGTGCCAGCATGATATCGCCTGGACAGGGTCCCTACGAGCAGTACTTC. It codes for CASMISPGQGPYEQYF.